Listed below are T cell receptor beta chains from one sample, sequenced in a study of T cells after posttransplantation cyclophosphamide. Data came from immunoSEQ multiplex PCR; TCRdb stores just in-frame clones and leaves some out. The sample includes tens of thousands of clones, 80% to 90% of them seen just once. Sequenced material: PBMCs, taken after allogeneic stem cell transplant with posttransplant cyclophosphamide. These receptor sequences come from a female patient aged 30 to 45 who received an allogeneic stem cell transplant from an unrelated donor, was CMV-positive, and had no GVHD. A share of the T cells may be of graft donor origin. The CDR3 runs from the conserved cysteine through the conserved F or W. The D gene is left open where the match is weak. Clone size is shown for a subset of rows, as once, few, many or a class of expanded clone.

J: TRBJ2-1; D: TRBD2; size: -; V: TRBV6-1; DNA: TGTGCCAGCAGTAGGTATAGCGGGGGGGTCGAGCAGTTCTTC; CDR3: CASSRYSGGVEQFF
J: TRBJ2-3; D: TRBD1; size: -; V: TRBV27; DNA: TGTGCCAGCAGTTTAAAGGGGGCGTCAGATACGCAGTATTTT; CDR3: CASSLKGASDTQYF
J: TRBJ2-3; D: -; size: -; V: TRBV19; DNA: TGTGCCAGTAGTAACATGGTCGGAGCACCCCTTAGCACAGATACGCAGTATTTT; CDR3: CASSNMVGAPLSTDTQYF
J: TRBJ2-7; D: TRBD1; size: -; V: TRBV6-5; DNA: TGTGCCAGCAGTTTGGGACAGCCGTCCTACGAGCAGTACTTC; CDR3: CASSLGQPSYEQYF
J: TRBJ2-1; D: TRBD1; size: -; V: TRBV5-1; DNA: TGCGCCAGCAGCTTCGGGACAGGGGGGATCAATGAGCAGTTCTTC; CDR3: CASSFGTGGINEQFF
J: TRBJ1-5; D: -; size: -; V: TRBV4-2; DNA: TGTGCCAGCAGCCAAGAAAACCGAGCGGGTCAGCCCCAGCATTTT; CDR3: CASSQENRAGQPQHF
J: TRBJ2-7; D: -; size: -; V: TRBV15; DNA: TGTGCCACCAGTGCGGACAGACGCTCCTACGAGCAGTACTTC; CDR3: CATSADRRSYEQYF
J: TRBJ2-2; D: -; size: -; V: TRBV5-1; DNA: TGCGCCAGCAGCTTGACTCTTGGGGGGTGGAACACCGGGGAGCTGTTTTTT; CDR3: CASSLTLGGWNTGELFF
J: TRBJ2-5; D: TRBD1; size: -; V: TRBV10-1; DNA: TGCGCCAGCAGTCAGAGACAGGGACCCCAAGAGACCCAGTACTTC; CDR3: CASSQRQGPQETQYF
J: TRBJ2-5; D: TRBD1; size: -; V: TRBV18; DNA: TGTGCCAGCTCACCACTCCCGGCAGGGGGAGAGACCCAGTACTTC; CDR3: CASSPLPAGGETQYF
J: TRBJ1-1; D: -; size: -; V: TRBV7-2; DNA: TGTGCCAGCAGCTTTGAAACTAGACAAGCTTTCTTT; CDR3: CASSFETRQAFF
J: TRBJ2-7; D: -; size: few; V: TRBV7-2; DNA: TGTGCCAGCAGCTTCCCTTCGGTGGACGAGCAGTACTTC; CDR3: CASSFPSVDEQYF
J: TRBJ1-1; D: TRBD1; size: once; V: TRBV6-1; DNA: TGTGCCAGCAGCCGACAGGACAGGGTCACTGAAGCTTTCTTT; CDR3: CASSRQDRVTEAFF
J: TRBJ2-7; D: TRBD2; size: -; V: TRBV5-1; DNA: TGCGCCAGCAGCCCCCCGGGACTAGCGGGGGCCCACTACGAGCAGTACTTC; CDR3: CASSPPGLAGAHYEQYF
J: TRBJ1-5; D: -; size: -; V: TRBV6-5; DNA: TGTGCCAGCAGACTCGACTCAACGGGCAATCAGCCCCAGCATTTT; CDR3: CASRLDSTGNQPQHF
J: TRBJ2-3; D: TRBD2; size: -; V: TRBV5-4; DNA: TGTGCCAGCAGCTTGGGGACTAGCGGGATCACAGATACGCAGTATTTT; CDR3: CASSLGTSGITDTQYF
J: TRBJ2-6; D: -; size: -; V: TRBV27; DNA: TGTGCCAGCAGTCTTCTCGGGGCCAACGTCCTGACTTTC; CDR3: CASSLLGANVLTF
J: TRBJ2-7; D: TRBD1; size: -; V: TRBV27; DNA: TGTGCCAGCAGTTTAACCCGTGGGACAGCCGAGCAGTACTTC; CDR3: CASSLTRGTAEQYF
J: TRBJ2-3; D: -; size: -; V: TRBV27; DNA: TGTGCCAGCAGCACCCTTGCAGGGGGGCTGAGGGATACGCAGTATTTT; CDR3: CASSTLAGGLRDTQYF
J: TRBJ2-1; D: TRBD1; size: -; V: TRBV9; DNA: TGTGCCAGCAGCGTATGGACAGGAACTAATGAGCAGTTCTTC; CDR3: CASSVWTGTNEQFF
J: TRBJ1-1; D: -; size: -; V: TRBV29-1; DNA: TGCAGCGGGGGGGTTCGGAACACTGAAGCTTTCTTT; CDR3: CSGGVRNTEAFF
J: TRBJ1-5; D: -; size: -; V: TRBV28; DNA: TGTGCCAGCAGTTTAAAGGGGGTCCCAAGACTTCAGCCCCAGCATTTT; CDR3: CASSLKGVPRLQPQHF
J: TRBJ2-1; D: -; size: -; V: TRBV28; DNA: TGTGCCAGCAGTCTAGAGGACAGCTCGTGGTACAATGAGCAGTTCTTC; CDR3: CASSLEDSSWYNEQFF
J: TRBJ2-7; D: -; size: -; V: TRBV19; DNA: TGTGCCAGTAGCCGCGGACGAGGGAACGAGCAGTACTTC; CDR3: CASSRGRGNEQYF
J: TRBJ2-5; D: TRBD2; size: -; V: TRBV4-1; DNA: TGCGCCAGCAGCCAAGGCGGGACTAGCGGGACCCAGTACTTC; CDR3: CASSQGGTSGTQYF
J: TRBJ2-7; D: -; size: -; V: TRBV28; DNA: TGTGCCAGCAGTTCGATCTCGAGACTAGTCCACGAGCAGTACTTC; CDR3: CASSSISRLVHEQYF